Presented here are 7 T cell receptor beta chains from one specimen sequenced in a study of CD8 T cells in ankylosing spondylitis. TCRdb ran MiXCR on the 5' RACE reads and lists one entry per CDR3 protein. The table has 250,000 to 350,000 distinct CDR3 sequences, 15% to 20% seen once. Sequencing was done on a sample of blood, either unsorted or a sorted T cell fraction (not recorded which). The receptors shown here come from a male donor with ankylosing spondylitis or in good health (not recorded which).

The chain is built from TRBV20-1 and TRBJ2-7; 8 bases are shared with TRBD1. This CDR3 comprises 13 residues. The germline gives CDR1 DFQATT, CDR2 SNEGSKA (reference sequence). Germline trimming cut 3 bases from V and 6 bases from J; bases unmatched to any gene: 7. The DNA for the CDR3 is TGCAGTGCTAGTGCAGGGGGCGGGATCGAGCAGTACGTC. Protein: CSASAGGGIEQYV.

This clonotype was counted ten times or more. The genes are TRBV5-6 and TRBJ2-7; 8 positions agree with TRBD1. In germline, CDR1 is SGHDT, CDR2 YYEEEE. Losses at the gene ends were 4 bases for V and 6 bases for J; bases not matched to a gene: 6. The CDR3 contains 13 residues. The CDR3 DNA reads TGTGCCAGCAGCGGGACAGGTGGGTCCGAGCAGTACGTC. The encoded protein is CASSGTGGSEQYV.

The chain joins TRBV7-2 to TRBJ2-3; the D gene is possibly TRBD1 (6 bases). This CDR3 is 13 amino acids long. Germline-derived CDR1 and CDR2 are SGHTA and FQGNSA. The V gene lost 10 bases and the J gene lost 0 bases, with 11 bases spanning the gap. The CDR3 spells CATLQGSTDTQYF. The CDR3 DNA is TGTGCCACTTTGCAGGGGAGCACAGATACGCAGTATTTT.

The CDR3 DNA sequence: TGTGCCAGCAGTGAAGTACAGGGGGCTGGCACAGATACGCAGTATTTT. Translated: CASSEVQGAGTDTQYF. The rearrangement links TRBV25-1 to TRBJ2-3, with TRBD1 matching over 9 bases. J was trimmed by 1 base and V by 2 bases; bases with no gene match: 4. CDR3 size: 16 residues. Germline V gene sequence: CDR1 MGHDK, CDR2 SYGVNS.

Only one count was recorded for this clonotype. Here the CDR3 reads CASSAGPLQETQYF. CDR3 nucleotide sequence: TGTGCCAGCAGTGCGGGCCCACTCCAAGAGACCCAGTACTTC. The V and J genes are TRBV25-1 and TRBJ2-5; D is uncertain. The CDR3 length is 14 residues. The germline CDR1 and CDR2 sequences are MGHDK and SYGVNS. Trimming took off 4 bases at V and 1 base at J, with 10 bases between the two ends. The complete variable domain, with remaining parts taken from reference TRBV25-1 and TRBJ2-5, reads EADIYQTPRYLVIGTGKKITLECSQTMGHDKMYWYQQDPGMELHLIHYSYGVNSTEKGDLSSESTVSRIRTEHFPLTLESARPSHTSQYLCASSAGPLQETQYFGPGTRLLVL.

The V and J genes are TRBV29-1 and TRBJ2-3, with TRBD2 as a possible D gene (6 bases). CDR1 and CDR2 from the germline V gene are SQVTM and ANQGSEA. The V gene lost 6 bases and the J gene lost 1 base, with 14 bases spanning the gap. CDR3 length: 14 residues. The CDR3 DNA follows: TGCAGCGTGAAAGGAGGGTATGGCACAGATACGCAGTATTTT. It encodes CSVKGGYGTDTQYF.

This clonotype was counted at least ten times. V is TRBV20-1 and J is TRBJ2-7; D is unclear. This CDR3 region has 11 residues. Germline loops: CDR1 DFQATT, CDR2 SNEGSKA (reference sequence). V lost 6 bases to trimming and J lost 4 bases, with 10 bases between them. CDR3 nucleotide sequence: TGCAGTGCGGAACGGTCTTACGAGCAGTACGTC. Amino acids: CSAERSYEQYV.